This TCR beta chain was captured by sequencing in a study of CD8+CD57+ T cells in acquired aplastic anemia. Study context: Sorting CD4+ and CD8+ cells gave DNA averaging approximately 3 ug.

CDR3 length: 15 residues. The ends lost 5 bases at V and 9 bases at J; junction bases unmatched: 10. Genomic DNA constituted the template upon which TCR beta VDJ and CDR3 profiling was performed. TCRdb ran MiXCR on the reads and lists one entry per CDR3 protein. This sample has more than 250,000 distinct CDR3 sequences, with 55% to 65% found just once. The sample comprised sorted CD4+, CD8+, or CD8+CD57+ T cells (not recorded which) from PBMCs. This TCR was sampled from a human donor with severe aplastic anemia or a healthy control (not recorded which). The chain uses TRBV12-3 or TRBV12-4 and TRBJ1-6, with 7 bases matching TRBD1. The CDR3 coding sequence is TGTGCCAGCAGTGATAACAGGGGAGGTGGTTCACCCCTCCACTTT. This translates into CASSDNRGGGSPLHF.